The 15 T cell receptor beta chains given below trace back to one sample, sequenced in a study of response to subunit inactivated influenza vaccine. Each CDR3 protein gets one entry after TCRdb re-called the RT-PCR reads with MiXCR. The sample has around 300,000 distinct CDR3 sequences, approximately 20% seen once; the top ten hold approximately 10%. This sample comprised PBMCs from blood, obtained 21 months after vaccination. Source of these receptors: a man between 50 and 69 years old who received an inactivated influenza vaccine.

The chain is built from TRBV4-3 and TRBJ1-6; 8 nucleotides line up with TRBD1. The length of the CDR3 is 14 residues. V shed 3 bases and J 10 bases; nucleotides not matched to a gene: 5. Germline values: CDR1 LGHNA, CDR2 YSLEER. CDR3 sequence: CASSHRQGQSPLHF. The CDR3 DNA reads as TGCGCCAGCAGCCACAGACAGGGGCAGTCACCCCTCCACTTT.

The rearrangement links TRBV6-2 or TRBV6-3 to TRBJ1-5; D might be TRBD1 (6 bases). CDR3 length: 15 residues. The V end lost 0 bases, the J end lost 4 bases, and 10 bases lay between the germline ends. Germline CDR1 and CDR2: MNHEY and SVGEGT. The CDR3 DNA is TGTGCCAGCAGTTACTCGGGGGCCGCGAATCAGCCCCAGCATTTT. It encodes CASSYSGAANQPQHF.

This clonotype has just a few counts. V and J are TRBV5-1 and TRBJ2-7; no reliable D call. This CDR3 has 15 amino acids. Germline CDR1 SGHRS, CDR2 YFSETQ. The germline V and J ends were trimmed by 4 bases and 2 bases, with 16 bases remaining between them. The CDR3 DNA sequence: TGCGCCAGCAGCGACAAATACAGTATCCCCTACGAGCAGTACTTC. Its protein product is CASSDKYSIPYEQYF. The variable domain in full, completed from reference TRBV5-1 and TRBJ2-7, reads KAGVTQTPRYLIKTRGQQVTLSCSPISGHRSVSWYQQTPGQGLQFLFEYFSETQRNKGNFPGRFSGRQFSNSRSEMNVSTLELGDSALYLCASSDKYSIPYEQYFGPGTRLTVT.

The rearrangement joins TRBV12-3 or TRBV12-4 to TRBJ2-3, with D possibly being TRBD1 (6 bases). This CDR3 contains 13 residues. Trimming removed 3 bases at V and 4 bases at J, with 8 bases between. The CDR3 region has the DNA TGTGCCAGCAGTTTTGGGGGCGCAGATACGCAGTATTTT. Encoded protein: CASSFGGADTQYF.

The genes are TRBV23-1 and TRBJ2-7; 10 bases map to TRBD2. TRBV23-1 is an open reading frame whose function is uncertain. This CDR3 is built from 15 residues. The junction had 13 bases not matched to a gene; V was cut back by 10 bases and J by 4 bases. CDR3 sequence: CATRIPLAGIYEQYF. The CDR3, as DNA: TGCGCCACCCGCATACCACTAGCGGGAATTTACGAGCAGTACTTC.

The V gene is TRBV5-1, the J gene TRBJ1-5; D not resolved. With 1 base removed from V and 5 bases from J, the gap between germline ends came to 13 bases. From germline, CDR1 is SGHRS and CDR2 YFSETQ. This CDR3 spans 15 amino acids. CDR3 loop: CASSLFGQIDQPQHF. CDR3 nucleotide sequence: TGCGCCAGCAGCTTGTTCGGCCAGATCGATCAGCCCCAGCATTTT.

The gene calls are TRBV12-3 or TRBV12-4 and TRBJ2-3; the D is unclear. Deletions cut 5 bases from V and 6 bases from J, with 18 bases between. This CDR3 has 15 residues. CDR3 DNA sequence: TGTGCCAGCAGTCCTGACAAGGGCCTCACCGATACGCAGTATTTT. Translated, it gives CASSPDKGLTDTQYF.

Only a few counts were recorded for this clonotype. The chain uses TRBV9 and TRBJ2-1, with D tentatively TRBD2 (6 bases). Per the germline V gene, CDR1 is SGDLS and CDR2 is YYNGEE. The CDR3 is 14 amino acids. Trimming took off 5 bases at V and 5 bases at J, with 14 bases between the two ends. The CDR3 sequence: CASSTGGSNNEQFF. The DNA of the CDR3 is TGTGCCAGCAGTACCGGGGGATCGAACAATGAGCAGTTCTTC. The variable domain in full, with the rest retrieved from reference TRBV9 and TRBJ2-1, is DSGVTQTPKHLITATGQRVTLRCSPRSGDLSVYWYQQSLDQGLQFLIQYYNGEERAKGNILERFSAQQFPDLHSELNLSSLELGDSALYFCASSTGGSNNEQFFGPGTRLTVL.

V usage is TRBV19 and J usage is TRBJ1-1, with D tentatively TRBD1 (5 bases). The CDR3 covers 13 residues. V lost 3 bases and J 4 bases, leaving 9 bases between the germline ends. Germline CDR1 LNHDA, CDR2 SQIVND (reference sequence). The CDR3 DNA is TGTGCCAGTAGTATCTTCGGGGGCACTGAAGCTTTCTTT. Amino acid sequence: CASSIFGGTEAFF.

This clonotype has more than one count but fewer than ten. As DNA, the CDR3 is TGTGCCAGCAGTTACCCTAGCCGGAATGAGCAGTTCTTC. It is translated as CASSYPSRNEQFF. This chain uses TRBV6-2 or TRBV6-3 with TRBJ2-1, with D tentatively TRBD2 (5 bases). The CDR3 totals 13 residues. The V end was cut by 2 bases, the J end by 7 bases, with 9 bases between. Looked up from germline, CDR1 is MNHEY and CDR2 is SVGEGT.

This clonotype was counted between two and nine times. The chain employs TRBV27 and TRBJ2-1; 9 positions match TRBD2. V gave up 7 bases and J gave up 4 bases; unmatched junction bases: 2. The CDR3 is 13 amino acids. Per germline, CDR1 MNHEY and CDR2 SMNVEV (reference sequence). The CDR3 spells CASTLAGYNEQFF. The CDR3 DNA is TGTGCCAGCACCCTAGCGGGGTACAATGAGCAGTTCTTC.

This clonotype was detected only a few times. The CDR3 DNA reads as TGTGCCAGCAGCTTAGGACAGGGATTCAGCAATCAGCCCCAGCATTTT. Amino acid sequence: CASSLGQGFSNQPQHF. This chain joins TRBV11-2 and TRBJ1-5; 7 bases are a match to TRBD1. CDR1 is SGHAT and CDR2 is FQNNGV in the germline V gene. The CDR3 runs to 16 residues. J was trimmed by 1 base and V by 1 base; bases with no gene match: 4.

The chain has TRBV5-1 and TRBJ1-1; 7 nucleotides align to TRBD1. V lost 1 base to trimming and J lost 5 bases; unmatched junction nucleotides: 8. The CDR3 length is 15 residues. Germline V gene lookup returns CDR1 SGHRS and CDR2 YFSETQ. Written as DNA, the CDR3 is TGCGCCAGCAGCTTGAAACAGGGGATTGGTACTGAAGCTTTCTTT. It specifies CASSLKQGIGTEAFF.

V and J are TRBV7-2 and TRBJ1-6; tentatively, D is TRBD1 (6 bases). Trimming took off 1 base at V and 7 bases at J, with 11 bases between the two ends. The CDR3 loop spans 15 amino acids. Germline lookup yields CDR1 SGHTA and CDR2 FQGNSA. CDR3 sequence (DNA): TGTGCCAGCAGCTTAGGGGCAGACAGGAATTCACCCCTCCACTTT. Translation: CASSLGADRNSPLHF.

The V call is TRBV4-2, the J call TRBJ2-1; D possibly corresponds to TRBD2 (6 bases). CDR3 length: 16 residues. V lost 0 bases and J 3 bases, leaving 12 bases between the germline ends. Germline loops: CDR1 LGHNA, CDR2 YNFKEQ. The CDR3 DNA reads TGTGCCAGCAGCCAAGAGTGGCGGGATATCTACAATGAGCAGTTCTTC. It encodes CASSQEWRDIYNEQFF.